Listed below are T cell receptor beta chains from one sample, sequenced in a study of T cell responses to AZD1222 COVID-19 vaccine. Libraries were prepared by immunoSEQ multiplex PCR; TCRdb keeps only in-frame clonotypes and omits some of them. The table shows about 60,000 clones, with around nine tenths occurring only once. The starting material was peripheral blood, obtained 28 days after the second AZD1222 dose. Receptors were obtained from an adult who received the AZD1222 COVID-19 vaccine. Both conserved end residues are part of each CDR3. The D gene is left open where the match is weak. Only some rows state a clone size, as once, few, many or a class for expanded clones.

CASSFRGPYGYTF	TGTGCCAGCAGTTTCAGAGGCCCCTATGGCTACACCTTC	-	TRBV12-3/TRBV12-4	TRBJ1-2	-
CASSQSGQSSYNSPLHF	TGTGCCAGCAGCCAATCGGGACAGAGCTCCTATAATTCACCCCTCCACTTT	-	TRBV14	TRBJ1-6	TRBD1
CASSTTGGGETQYF	TGTGCCTCCTCCACCACCGGAGGGGGGGAGACCCAGTACTTC	-	TRBV27	TRBJ2-5	-
CASSSTGSPGNTIYF	TGTGCCAGCAGTTCCACAGGGTCCCCTGGAAACACCATATATTTT	-	TRBV28	TRBJ1-3	-
CASSLTGGTEAFF	TGCGCCAGCAGCCTAACAGGGGGCACTGAAGCTTTCTTT	-	TRBV4-3	TRBJ1-1	TRBD1
CASSLNGVRSPLHF	TGTGCCAGCTCCCTAAACGGGGTACGATCACCCCTCCACTTT	-	TRBV18	TRBJ1-6	-
CASRLTLPTGLNGYTF	TGTGCCAGCAGGTTAACCCTCCCGACAGGCCTCAATGGCTACACCTTC	-	TRBV28	TRBJ1-2	-
CAIRGGMGNTEAFF	TGTGCCATCAGGGGGGGGATGGGGAACACTGAAGCTTTCTTT	-	TRBV10-3	TRBJ1-1	-
CASSPPGLGNQPQHF	TGTGCCAGCTCACCACCGGGTTTAGGCAATCAGCCCCAGCATTTT	-	TRBV18	TRBJ1-5	-
CASSWTGNQPQHF	TGTGCCAGCAGTTGGACGGGCAATCAGCCCCAGCATTTT	-	TRBV28	TRBJ1-5	-
CASSLVQQPQHF	TGTGCCAGCAGTTTAGTTCAGCAGCCCCAGCATTTT	few	TRBV28	TRBJ1-5	-
CASSPWTRELDEQYF	TGTGCCAGCAGCCCCTGGACTCGAGAGCTCGACGAGCAGTACTTC	-	TRBV7-2	TRBJ2-7	-
CASSLDLWTFNTGELFF	TGTGCCAGCAGCTTGGATCTCTGGACCTTTAACACCGGGGAGCTGTTTTTT	-	TRBV5-8	TRBJ2-2	-
CASSEGSGGYNEQFF	TGTGCCAGCAGTGAAGGAAGCGGGGGTTACAATGAGCAGTTCTTC	-	TRBV6-1	TRBJ2-1	TRBD2
CASTVAGGTDTQYF	TGTGCCAGCACGGTGGCGGGGGGCACAGATACGCAGTATTTT	-	TRBV6-5	TRBJ2-3	TRBD2
CASSYSTRNYGYTF	TGTGCCAGCAGTTACTCGACCCGCAACTATGGCTACACCTTC	-	TRBV6-5	TRBJ1-2	-
CASSQEGEQFF	TGTGCCAGCAGCCAAGAGGGTGAGCAGTTCTTC	-	TRBV3-1/TRBV3-2	TRBJ2-1	-
CASSLVANTGELFF	TGTGCCAGCAGCTTAGTAGCGAACACCGGGGAGCTGTTTTTT	-	TRBV7-2	TRBJ2-2	-
CASSFAGTYSTDTQYF	TGTGCCAGCAGCTTCGCCGGGACATACAGCACAGATACGCAGTATTTT	-	TRBV7-3	TRBJ2-3	-
CATSDRDRVWEQYF	TGTGCCACCAGTGACCGGGACAGGGTTTGGGAGCAGTACTTC	-	TRBV24-1	TRBJ2-7	TRBD1
CASSKSPSGLAGVDAYEQYF	TGCGCCAGCAGCAAGTCTCCCTCGGGACTAGCGGGAGTTGATGCCTACGAGCAGTACTTC	-	TRBV5-1	TRBJ2-7	TRBD2
CASSQGNSGSEQYF	TGTGCCAGCAGCCAAGGTAATAGCGGGAGCGAGCAGTACTTC	once	TRBV3-1/TRBV3-2	TRBJ2-7	TRBD2